These T cell receptor beta chains were read from a single sample in a study of T cell changes during pregnancy in multiple sclerosis. The protocol was immunoSEQ multiplex PCR, while the TCRdb copy is restricted to in-frame clones and leaves out a portion. The data show about 61,000 clones, with 85% to 90% seen just once and roughly 0.82% held by the top ten. Sequencing was performed on peripheral blood, taken in the first trimester of pregnancy. These receptors came from a female donor in good health, enrolled as a control in a pregnancy study. CDR3s include the opening cysteine and the closing phenylalanine or tryptophan.

j_gene | v_gene | CDR3aa
TRBJ2-1 | TRBV27 | CASSQDSNEQFF
TRBJ1-4 | TRBV5-1 | CASRPQGVNEKLFF
TRBJ2-7 | TRBV28 | CASIRGTLSYEQYF
TRBJ1-1 | TRBV2 | CASIGGFNTEAFF
TRBJ1-4 | TRBV4-2 | CASSAGGEKLFF
TRBJ2-1 | TRBV7-2 | CASSLQVYNEQFF
TRBJ1-6 | TRBV6-1 | CASSRQGINNSPLHF
TRBJ1-6 | TRBV27 | CASSSSPSPLHF
TRBJ2-5 | TRBV5-1 | CASSLGSSGGQETQYF
TRBJ1-5 | TRBV2 | CASKRSNQPQHF
TRBJ2-7 | TRBV2 | CASMGDTYEQYF
TRBJ1-3 | TRBV5-4 | CASSSTGNSGNTIYF
TRBJ1-2 | TRBV4-1 | CASSQGKVRTANYGYTF
TRBJ2-2 | TRBV11-3 | CASSSAYRETGELFF
TRBJ1-5 | TRBV6-6 | CASSYARDNQPQHF
TRBJ2-5 | TRBV10-2 | CASSESKRGPQETQYF
TRBJ2-5 | TRBV11-2 | CASSLDGLAEETQYF
TRBJ1-1 | TRBV4-3 | CASSQDPRGANTEAFF
TRBJ2-3 | TRBV30 | CAWSRTGADTQYF
TRBJ1-1 | TRBV25-1 | CASSGHYMNTEAFF
TRBJ2-7 | TRBV10-3 | CAISDSGTSGPEQYF
TRBJ2-7 | TRBV29-1 | CSVEVTGTYEQYF
TRBJ1-3 | TRBV18 | CASSPWDTGGGNTIYF
TRBJ2-1 | TRBV6-1 | CASSDLAGTGLNEQFF